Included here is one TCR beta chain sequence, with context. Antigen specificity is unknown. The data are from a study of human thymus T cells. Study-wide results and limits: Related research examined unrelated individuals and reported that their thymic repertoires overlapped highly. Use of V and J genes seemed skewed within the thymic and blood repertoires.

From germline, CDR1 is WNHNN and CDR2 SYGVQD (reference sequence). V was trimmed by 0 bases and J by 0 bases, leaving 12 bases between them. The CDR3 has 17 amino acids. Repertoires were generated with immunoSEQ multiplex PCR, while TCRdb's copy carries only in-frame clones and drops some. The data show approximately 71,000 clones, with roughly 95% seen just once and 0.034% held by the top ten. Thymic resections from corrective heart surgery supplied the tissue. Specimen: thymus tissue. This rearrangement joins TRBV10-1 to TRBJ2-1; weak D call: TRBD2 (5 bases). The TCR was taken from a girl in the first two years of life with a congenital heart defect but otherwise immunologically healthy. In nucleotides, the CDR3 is TGCGCCAGCAGTGAGTCGTCGGGATCAAGCTCCTACAATGAGCAGTTCTTC. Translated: CASSESSGSSSYNEQFF.